This T cell receptor (beta chain) came from a study of cytomegalovirus exposure and HLA in healthy donors. Germline loops: CDR1 MRHNA, CDR2 SNTAGT. Trimming took 7 bases from V and 0 from J, leaving 10 bases between them. The CDR3 contains 14 residues. The PCR had 60 Vbeta and 13 Jbeta primers. Data came from immunoSEQ multiplex PCR; TCRdb stores just in-frame clones and leaves some out. This sample's table reports just over 20,000 clones. This rearrangement joins TRBV6-4 to TRBJ2-1, with D perhaps matching TRBD2 (5 bases). Sequencing input: PBMCs. This TCR was recovered from a man between 60 and 75 years old in good health and CMV-seropositive. CDR3 DNA sequence: TGTGCCAGCAAAGCGGAGAGCTCCTACAATGAGCAGTTCTTC. This encodes CASKAESSYNEQFF.